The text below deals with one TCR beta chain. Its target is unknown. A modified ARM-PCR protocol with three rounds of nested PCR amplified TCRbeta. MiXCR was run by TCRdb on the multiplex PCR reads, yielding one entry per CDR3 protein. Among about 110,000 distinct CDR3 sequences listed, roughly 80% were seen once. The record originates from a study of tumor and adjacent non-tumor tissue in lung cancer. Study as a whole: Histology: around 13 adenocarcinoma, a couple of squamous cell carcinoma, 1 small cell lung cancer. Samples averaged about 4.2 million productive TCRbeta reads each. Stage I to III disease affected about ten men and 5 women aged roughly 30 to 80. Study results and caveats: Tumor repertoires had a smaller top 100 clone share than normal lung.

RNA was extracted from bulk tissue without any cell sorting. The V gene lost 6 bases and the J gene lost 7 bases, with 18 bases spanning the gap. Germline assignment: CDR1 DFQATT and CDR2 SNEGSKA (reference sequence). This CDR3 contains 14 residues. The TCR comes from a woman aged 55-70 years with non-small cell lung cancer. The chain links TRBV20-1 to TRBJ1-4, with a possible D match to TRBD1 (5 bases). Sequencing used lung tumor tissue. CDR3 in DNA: TGCAGTGCAAACCCCCTGGTGGGGGGTGAAAAACTGTTTTTT. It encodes CSANPLVGGEKLFF.